Listed here is a single T cell receptor beta chain. This record belongs to a study of T cells in Graves' hyperthyroidism and ophthalmopathy. The V segment lost 1 base and the J segment 2 bases; nucleotides outside the gene matches: 2. This CDR3 is 15 amino acids long. Per germline, CDR1 MNHNS and CDR2 SASEGT. What was amplified from RNA transcripts were TCR beta CDR3 regions. The HTBI primer set drove a first-round RT-PCR of the TCR CDR3. TCRdb independently ran MiXCR on the multiplex PCR reads; one entry per CDR3 protein. The sample has around 350,000 distinct CDR3 sequences; roughly 25% are singletons.

Sequencing was carried out using blood. The V gene is TRBV6-1, the J gene TRBJ2-7; 10 bases are a match to TRBD1. This TCR was recovered from a man in his fifties or sixties with Graves' hyperthyroidism. This CDR3 is CASSEGDRGAYEQYF. The CDR3 DNA reads TGTGCCAGCAGTGAAGGGGACAGGGGAGCCTACGAGCAGTACTTC.